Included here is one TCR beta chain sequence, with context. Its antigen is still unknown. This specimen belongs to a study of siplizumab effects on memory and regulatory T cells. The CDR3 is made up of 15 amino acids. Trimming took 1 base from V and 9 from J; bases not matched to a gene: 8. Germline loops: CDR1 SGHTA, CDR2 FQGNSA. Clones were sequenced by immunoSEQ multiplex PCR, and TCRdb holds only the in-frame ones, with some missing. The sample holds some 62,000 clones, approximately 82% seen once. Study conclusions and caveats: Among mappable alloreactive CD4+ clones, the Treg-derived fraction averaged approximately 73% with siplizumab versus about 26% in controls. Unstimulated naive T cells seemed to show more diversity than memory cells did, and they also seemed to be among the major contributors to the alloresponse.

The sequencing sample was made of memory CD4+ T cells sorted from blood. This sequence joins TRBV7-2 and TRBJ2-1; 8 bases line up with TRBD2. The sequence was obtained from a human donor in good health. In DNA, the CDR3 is TGTGCCAGCAGCTTAGACGTTGGGACTAGAGTTGAGCAGTTCTTC. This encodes CASSLDVGTRVEQFF.